The 29 T cell receptor beta chains given below trace back to one sample, sequenced in a study of cytomegalovirus exposure and HLA in healthy donors. Primers included in the PCR were 60 Vbeta and 13 Jbeta primers. The table came from immunoSEQ multiplex PCR; TCRdb's copy has only in-frame clones and leaves some out. The sample lists roughly 110,000 clones; 65% to 80% were seen once. The specimen sequenced was PBMCs. These receptors originate from a man aged 55 to 69 in good health and CMV-seronegative.

As for this clone: Other DNA sequences in the sample encode the same CDR3. This rearrangement joins TRBV15 to TRBJ1-5; a weak D match, TRBD1 (6 bases). CDR3 length equals 15 residues. The V gene's germline CDR1 is LNHNV and CDR2 YYDKDF (reference sequence). Between the trimmed V and J ends, which lost 1 base and 1 base, there was a span of 8 bases. This chain's CDR3 is CATSRGGGSNQPQHF. The CDR3 nucleotides read TGTGCCACCAGCAGAGGTGGGGGCAGCAATCAGCCCCAGCATTTT.

CDR3 sequence: CASSLKGRGPLGEAFF. In DNA, the CDR3 is TGTGCCAGCAGTTTAAAGGGCAGGGGCCCATTGGGTGAAGCTTTCTTT. The chain uses TRBV28 and TRBJ1-1, with a tentative D call TRBD1 (6 bases). Germline-derived CDR1 and CDR2 are MDHEN and SYDVKM. The CDR3 loop spans 16 amino acids. Trimming left V 2 bases short and J 7 bases short, with 20 bases between. The full variable domain, rest sourced from reference TRBV28 and TRBJ1-1, is DVKVTQSSRYLVKRTGEKVFLECVQDMDHENMFWYRQDPGLGLRLIYFSYDVKMKEKGDIPEGYSVSREKKERFSLILESASTNQTSMYLCASSLKGRGPLGEAFFGQGTRLTVV.

The chain recombines TRBV10-3 with TRBJ1-1; 10 bases map to TRBD1. Germline V gene lookup returns CDR1 ENHRY and CDR2 SYGVKD. V was pared by 8 bases and J by 5 bases, with 8 bases of the junction left unmatched. The CDR3 is made up of 14 amino acids. CDR3 bases: TGTGCCATCGGGGGGACAGGGGCGGGTACTGAAGCTTTCTTT. It codes for CAIGGTGAGTEAFF.

This clone was detected a few times. The chain carries TRBV5-1 and TRBJ2-3, with D possibly being TRBD2 (6 bases). V was shortened by 4 bases and J by 0 bases, with 24 bases between the two germline ends. Germline CDR1 reads SGHRS; CDR2 reads YFSETQ. The CDR3 length is 19 residues. DNA of the CDR3: TGCGCCAGCAGCCCCCAAGGACTGATGCTAGCGTCTAGCACAGATACGCAGTATTTT. The encoded protein is CASSPQGLMLASSTDTQYF.

This sequence joins TRBV7-3 and TRBJ1-1; D possibly corresponds to TRBD1 (5 bases). Germline loops: CDR1 SGHTA, CDR2 FQGTGA. This CDR3 has 16 residues. The V gene lost 1 base and the J gene lost 1 base, with 13 bases spanning the gap. The CDR3 region is CASSLSSGVRNTEAFF. For the CDR3, the DNA is TGTGCCAGCAGCTTAAGTTCGGGGGTGAGGAACACTGAAGCTTTCTTT.

This clone was seen a few times. The rearrangement links TRBV13 to TRBJ1-3; 8 positions agree with TRBD1. V was pared by 4 bases and J by 7 bases, with 12 bases of the junction left unmatched. Germline-derived CDR1 and CDR2 are PRHDT and FYEKMQ (reference sequence). There are 16 residues in the CDR3. CDR3 sequence reads: CASSSKGTGGRNTIYF. The CDR3 DNA reads as TGTGCCAGCAGCTCAAAGGGGACAGGCGGACGGAACACCATATATTTT.

V gene TRBV28 combines with J gene TRBJ2-2; tentatively, D is TRBD1 (6 bases). CDR3 size: 15 residues. V was pared by 6 bases and J by 3 bases, with 14 bases between. Germline assignment: CDR1 MDHEN and CDR2 SYDVKM. Written as DNA, the CDR3 is TGTGCCAGCAGCCTGTTGGGGGCATACACCGGGGAGCTGTTTTTT. Amino acid sequence: CASSLLGAYTGELFF.

The chain is built from TRBV7-9 and TRBJ1-3; D is ambiguous. Trimming took 5 bases from V and 1 from J, leaving 15 bases between them. The CDR3 is 16 residues long. Germline values: CDR1 SEHNR, CDR2 FQNEAQ (reference sequence). The CDR3 DNA reads as TGTGCCAGCAGCAAAGCGCGGGGAAGTTCTGGAAACACCATATATTTT. Translating gives CASSKARGSSGNTIYF.

This clone has at least ten counts. J is TRBJ1-1 and V is TRBV29-1; 8 bases fit TRBD1. The CDR3 sequence is 15 residues long. With V trimmed by 6 bases and J by 4 bases, 13 bases remained unmatched. Germline V lookup: CDR1 SQVTM, CDR2 ANQGSEA. The CDR3 nucleotides are TGCAGCGTGGGGGGTTACAGGGGGAAAGGCACTGAAGCTTTCTTT. Translated: CSVGGYRGKGTEAFF. The full variable domain, its missing parts supplied by reference TRBV29-1 and TRBJ1-1, is SAVISQKPSRDICQRGTSLTIQCQVDSQVTMMFWYRQQPGQSLTLIATANQGSEATYESGFVIDKFPISRPNLTFSTLTVSNMSPEDSSIYLCSVGGYRGKGTEAFFGQGTRLTVV.

The genes are TRBV6-5 and TRBJ2-7, with D perhaps TRBD2 (5 bases). Trimming shortened V by 0 bases and J by 6 bases, and 18 bases separated the two germline ends. CDR1 and CDR2 from the germline V gene are MNHEY and SVGAGI. This CDR3 is 16 amino acids long. CDR3 sequence (DNA): TGTGCCAGCAGTTACTCGGTTCCTAGCTTAACCGGCGAGCAGTACTTC. It is translated as CASSYSVPSLTGEQYF.

This chain links TRBV6-1 with TRBJ1-6; D may be TRBD1 (5 bases). The CDR3 has 15 residues. V was trimmed by 0 bases and J by 6 bases, leaving 9 bases between them. CDR1 MNHNS and CDR2 SASEGT come from the germline V gene. This chain's CDR3 is CASSEASRVNSPLHF. CDR3 nucleotide sequence: TGTGCCAGCAGTGAAGCAAGCAGGGTTAATTCACCCCTCCACTTT.

The rearrangement joins TRBV29-1 to TRBJ2-1; a weak D match, TRBD2 (5 bases). Germline values: CDR1 SQVTM, CDR2 ANQGSEA. Trimming left V 7 bases short and J 3 bases short, with 10 bases between. The CDR3 spans 12 residues. This chain's CDR3 is CSGISDYNEQFF. In DNA, the CDR3 is TGCAGCGGTATTAGCGACTACAATGAGCAGTTCTTC.

This chain uses TRBV7-2 with TRBJ2-7, with D perhaps TRBD2 (6 bases). The CDR3 runs to 14 residues. CDR1 is SGHTA and CDR2 is FQGNSA in the germline V gene. V lost 5 bases to trimming and J lost 2 bases, with 13 bases between them. CDR3 coding DNA: TGTGCCAGCAGCCCCGGGGGAGTCCCCTACGAGCAGTACTTC. Protein sequence: CASSPGGVPYEQYF.

This rearrangement joins TRBV29-1 to TRBJ1-3; D is ambiguous. From germline, CDR1 is SQVTM and CDR2 ANQGSEA. The length of the CDR3 is 12 residues. Trimming pared 7 bases from V and 5 bases from J, leaving 12 bases between. The CDR3 nucleotides are TGCAGCGCCGGACGGGATCGAAACACCATATATTTT. It yields the protein CSAGRDRNTIYF. The full variable domain, its missing parts supplied by reference TRBV29-1 and TRBJ1-3, is SAVISQKPSRDICQRGTSLTIQCQVDSQVTMMFWYRQQPGQSLTLIATANQGSEATYESGFVIDKFPISRPNLTFSTLTVSNMSPEDSSIYLCSAGRDRNTIYFGEGSWLTVV.

This chain joins TRBV6-6 and TRBJ1-5; D not resolved. Trimming removed 2 bases at V and 0 bases at J, with 11 bases between. The germline V gene encodes CDR1 MNHNY and CDR2 SVGAGI (reference sequence). The CDR3 extends over 16 amino acids. The CDR3 loop is CASSYRRRDSNQPQHF. DNA for the CDR3: TGTGCCAGCAGTTACAGGCGACGGGATAGCAATCAGCCCCAGCATTTT.

This sequence joins TRBV6-5 and TRBJ2-7, with TRBD1 matching 11 bases. Germline V CDR1 and CDR2: MNHEY, SVGAGI. Trimming took 1 base from V and 2 from J; bases not matched to a gene: 4. This CDR3 is 16 amino acids long. CDR3 bases: TGTGCCAGCAGTTACTTTCGGGACAGGGGGACCTACGAGCAGTACTTC. Its protein product is CASSYFRDRGTYEQYF.

CDR3 coding DNA: TGTGCCATCAGGAACCCCCAGGGGACGAACACAGATACGCAGTATTTT. Its translation is CAIRNPQGTNTDTQYF. V usage is TRBV10-3 and J usage is TRBJ2-3; D might be TRBD1 (6 bases). CDR1 is ENHRY and CDR2 is SYGVKD in the germline V gene. V lost 6 bases and J lost 2, with 18 bases in between. There are 16 residues in the CDR3.

The gene calls are TRBV10-3 and TRBJ2-7; D may be TRBD2 (7 bases). Germline V gene data show CDR1 as ENHRY and CDR2 as SYGVKD. This CDR3 comprises 14 residues. Trimming took off 0 bases at V and 6 bases at J, with 12 bases between the two ends. The CDR3 DNA reads TGTGCCATCAGTGAGTCCGGGGGGCGCAGCGAGCAGTACGTC. Protein product: CAISESGGRSEQYV.

This sequence joins TRBV5-1 and TRBJ1-4, with a possible D match to TRBD1 (5 bases). The germline CDR1 and CDR2 sequences are SGHRS and YFSETQ. CDR3 length: 16 residues. V was clipped by 1 base and J by 8 bases, with 18 bases between them. CDR3 nucleotide sequence: TGCGCCAGCAGCTTGAGACCGACAGACCTATTAGAAAAACTGTTTTTT. Translating it yields CASSLRPTDLLEKLFF.

V usage is TRBV5-1 and J usage is TRBJ2-7, with 7 bases matching TRBD2. The CDR3 length is 15 residues. Germline-derived CDR1 and CDR2 are SGHRS and YFSETQ. Trimming cost V 6 bases and J 3 bases; bases outside gene matches: 12. The CDR3 DNA follows: TGCGCCAGCAACCTAGGACTGGGGGGGAGCTACGAGCAGTACGTC. Encoded protein: CASNLGLGGSYEQYV.

This chain's CDR3 is CASSQQGYRDEKLFF. The CDR3 DNA reads TGTGCCAGCAGCCAACAGGGATATCGGGATGAAAAACTGTTTTTT. The V and J genes are TRBV7-2 and TRBJ1-4; the D gene is possibly TRBD1 (6 bases). Germline V gives CDR1 SGHTA, CDR2 FQGNSA. V was shortened by 5 bases and J by 6 bases, with 16 bases between the two germline ends. The CDR3 sequence is 15 residues long.

This clone was seen just once. The chain links TRBV7-2 to TRBJ2-4; perhaps TRBD2 as D (5 bases). V lost 5 bases to trimming and J lost 8 bases, with 19 bases between them. Germline CDR1 SGHTA, CDR2 FQGNSA. The length of the CDR3 is 15 residues. The CDR3 DNA reads as TGTGCCAGCAGCCCCCGCCCGGACTGGTCGGACATTCAGTACTTC. The encoded protein is CASSPRPDWSDIQYF.

This rearrangement joins TRBV5-6 to TRBJ2-3; the D gene is possibly TRBD2 (7 bases). V shed 3 bases and J shed 4 bases, with 12 bases lying between them. The length of the CDR3 is 14 residues. Germline CDR1 SGHDT, CDR2 YYEEEE. The CDR3 DNA sequence: TGTGCCAGCAGCTGGGGGGGGCGGGCAGATACGCAGTATTTT. Translated: CASSWGGRADTQYF.

The chain joins TRBV6-1 to TRBJ1-3; TRBD1 might be the D (5 bases). Germline loops: CDR1 MNHNS, CDR2 SASEGT. The length of the CDR3 is 15 residues. The V and J ends lost 6 bases and 6 bases respectively, with 18 bases between them. In nucleotides, the CDR3 is TGTGCCAGCAGCAAGGGGTCCAACCAAGAAAACACCATATATTTT. This gives the protein CASSKGSNQENTIYF.

The chain links TRBV4-2 to TRBJ2-5, with D perhaps TRBD2 (6 bases). CDR3 length: 13 amino acids. V lost 4 bases to trimming and J lost 4 bases, with 10 bases between them. CDR1 and CDR2 (germline): LGHNA, YNFKEQ. DNA for the CDR3: TGTGCCAGCAGCCGGGGGGTAGGAGAGACCCAGTACTTC. Its protein is CASSRGVGETQYF.

The V call is TRBV9, the J call TRBJ2-3; D might be TRBD2 (6 bases). V was trimmed by 4 bases and J by 1 base, leaving 19 bases between them. CDR3 length: 17 residues. The V gene's germline CDR1 is SGDLS and CDR2 YYNGEE. The CDR3 region is CASSISRPGGGTDTQYF. CDR3 coding DNA: TGTGCCAGCAGCATATCCCGGCCCGGCGGGGGCACAGATACGCAGTATTTT.

The V and J genes are TRBV5-6 and TRBJ2-7, with 7 bases identical to TRBD1. The V segment lost 4 bases and the J segment 6 bases; nucleotides outside the gene matches: 10. CDR1 is SGHDT and CDR2 is YYEEEE in the germline V gene. CDR3 length: 14 amino acids. The CDR3 DNA reads TGTGCCAGCAGCCCCCTGACAGGGCTAGGCGAGCAGTACGTC. Translated: CASSPLTGLGEQYV.

The rearrangement joins TRBV11-2 to TRBJ2-3; D remains ambiguous. The V and J ends lost 1 base and 6 bases respectively, with 5 bases between them. The germline V gene has CDR1 SGHAT and CDR2 FQNNGV. The CDR3 totals 12 residues. In DNA, the CDR3 is TGTGCCAGCAGCTTAGCAATGGATACGCAGTATTTT. Translation gives CASSLAMDTQYF.

The V call is TRBV7-8, the J call TRBJ2-3; no clear D. V was shortened by 5 bases and J by 4 bases, with 10 bases between the two germline ends. CDR1 and CDR2 (germline): SGHVS, FQNEAQ. CDR3 length equals 13 residues. The CDR3 DNA reads as TGTGCCAGCAGCCGCCTGGGCGCAGATACGCAGTATTTT. This sequence encodes CASSRLGADTQYF. Full variable domain (outside the CDR3, taken from reference TRBV7-8 and TRBJ2-3): GAGVSQSPRYKVAKRGQDVALRCDPISGHVSLFWYQQALGQGPEFLTYFQNEAQLDKSGLPSDRFFAERPEGSVSTLKIQRTQQEDSAVYLCASSRLGADTQYFGPGTRLTVL.